The clone carrying this T cell receptor beta chain has a handful of counts. What it binds is unknown. The germline gives CDR1 MDHEN, CDR2 SYDVKM. This CDR3 is built from 15 residues. The V and J ends lost 0 bases and 1 base respectively, with 9 bases between them. MiXCR, applied by TCRdb to the reads, yields one record per CDR3 protein. This table has around 740,000 distinct CDR3 sequences, roughly a third appearing once. This specimen belongs to a study of T cell repertoires in cytomegalovirus infection. Study background: Public signatures in TCR beta pointed to CMV infection and matching HLA type.

General observations from the study: What dominated the ex vivo response were HLA-C-restricted CMV-specific TCR beta clonotypes.

The chain recombines TRBV28 with TRBJ1-2; D not resolved. Sequenced input: PBMCs. This TCR came from a human donor in good health (CMV status not recorded). Some clones in this sample may be carry-over from other donors' samples. CDR3 in amino acids: CASSLWAPDNYGYTF. CDR3 nucleotides: TGTGCCAGCAGTTTATGGGCGCCCGATAACTATGGCTACACCTTC.